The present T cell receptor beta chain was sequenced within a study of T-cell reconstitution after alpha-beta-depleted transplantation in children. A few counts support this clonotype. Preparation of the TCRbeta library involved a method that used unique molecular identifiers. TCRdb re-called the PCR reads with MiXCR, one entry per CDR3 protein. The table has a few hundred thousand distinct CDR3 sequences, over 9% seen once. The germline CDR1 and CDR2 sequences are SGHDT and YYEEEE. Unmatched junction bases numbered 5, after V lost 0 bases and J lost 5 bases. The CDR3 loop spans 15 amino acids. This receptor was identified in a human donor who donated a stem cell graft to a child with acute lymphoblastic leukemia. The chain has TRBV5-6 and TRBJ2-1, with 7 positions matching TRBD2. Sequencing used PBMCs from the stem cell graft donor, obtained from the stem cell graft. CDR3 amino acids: CASSLGGLADNEQFF. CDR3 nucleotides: TGTGCCAGCAGCTTGGGGGGCCTAGCGGACAATGAGCAGTTCTTC.